This T cell receptor beta chain was identified in a study of blood T cells in healthy people across ages. With each sample, at least 5 micrograms of total RNA were extracted. With a J-beta primer mix and a sample-barcoded 5' primer, a second PCR ran about 7 to 12 cycles. All samples yielded 3 million or more CDR3-containing paired-end reads. TCRdb reprocessed the 5' RACE reads with MiXCR, giving one entry per CDR3 protein. The sample lists approximately 1.5 million distinct CDR3 sequences; 34% were seen once. V gave up 7 bases and J gave up 2 bases; unmatched junction bases: 8. CDR1 and CDR2 (germline): MNHEY, SMNVEV (reference sequence). CDR3 length: 15 residues. Study-wide results and caveats: Calculation of diversity from one million T cells yielded estimates considered to be underestimates. The study found TCR beta diversity correlated strongly with naive T cell percentage.

This clonotype was seen a handful of times. What it binds is unknown. The chain joins TRBV27 to TRBJ2-1, with 7 nucleotides matching TRBD2. The sequence came from a woman aged 25 to 45 in good health. Sequences were obtained from blood. CDR3 DNA: TGTGCCAGCACCTCCAGACTAGCAACCTACAATGAGCAGTTCTTC. It codes for CASTSRLATYNEQFF.